This TCR beta chain comes out of a study of blood T cell repertoires in COVID-19. Using immunoSEQ multiplex PCR, the repertoire was profiled, and TCRdb retains in-frame clones only, with some absent. Of some 150,000 clones listed, roughly 87% are singletons. Enrolled through a virtual design, the participants were between roughly 18 and 90 years of age and came from about two dozen US areas. The sequencing sample was made of PBMCs or T cells enriched from blood (not recorded which). This receptor was obtained from a human donor with acute COVID-19. The donor label of this sample is uncertain.

Here the CDR3 reads CASSQAGNSYEQYF. CDR3 in DNA: TGCGCCAGCAGCCAGGCAGGGAACTCCTACGAGCAGTACTTC. This chain uses TRBV4-1 with TRBJ2-7; D is possibly TRBD1 (5 bases). Germline lookup yields CDR1 MGHRA and CDR2 YSYEKL. This CDR3 is built from 14 residues. Between the trimmed V and J ends, which lost 3 bases and 0 bases, there was a span of 9 bases.